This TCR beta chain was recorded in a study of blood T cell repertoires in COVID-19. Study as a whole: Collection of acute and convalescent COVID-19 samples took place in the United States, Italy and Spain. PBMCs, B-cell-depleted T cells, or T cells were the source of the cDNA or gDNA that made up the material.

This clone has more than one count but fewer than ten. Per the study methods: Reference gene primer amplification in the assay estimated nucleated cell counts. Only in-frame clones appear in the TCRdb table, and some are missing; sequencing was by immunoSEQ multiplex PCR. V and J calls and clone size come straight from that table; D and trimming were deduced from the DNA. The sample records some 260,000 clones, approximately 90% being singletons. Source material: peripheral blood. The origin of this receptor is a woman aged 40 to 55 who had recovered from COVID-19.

CDR3 loop: CASSTLAAHEQYF. DNA for the CDR3: TGTGCCAGTAGTACCCTCGCGGCCCACGAGCAGTACTTC. The chain recombines TRBV19 with TRBJ2-7; D is ambiguous. CDR1 is LNHDA and CDR2 is SQIVND in the germline V gene (reference sequence). V lost 4 bases and J 5 bases, leaving 12 bases between the germline ends. The CDR3 sequence is 13 residues long.